Shown below are 28 T cell receptor beta chains from a single sample sequenced in a study of OX40 agonist ivuxolimab in advanced cancers. Some clones are missing from TCRdb's copy, which holds only in-frame ones; the method was immunoSEQ multiplex PCR. This sample has 35,000 to 45,000 clones; around nine tenths occur once, and the top ten carry 9.5% to 15%. This sample comprised CD4+ or CD8+ T cells sorted from blood, obtained in a trial of the OX40 agonist ivuxolimab. Source of these receptors: an adult with an advanced solid tumor such as melanoma, head and neck, liver or kidney cancer.

This chain's CDR3 is CATSRDRDMDEQFF. The CDR3 DNA is TGTGCCACCAGCAGGGACAGGGATATGGATGAGCAGTTCTTC. This sequence joins TRBV15 and TRBJ2-1; 8 nucleotides align to TRBD1. The CDR3 is 14 amino acids. The V gene's germline CDR1 is LNHNV and CDR2 YYDKDF (reference sequence). V lost 3 bases, J lost 8 bases, and 6 bases stayed unmatched.

The chain recombines TRBV4-1 with TRBJ2-7; 7 bases align to TRBD2. The V gene end was trimmed by 3 bases and the J gene end by 3 bases; junction bases not matched to a gene: 8. The CDR3 extends over 15 amino acids. Germline loops: CDR1 MGHRA, CDR2 YSYEKL. The CDR3 reads CASSQTSLRHYEQYF. As DNA, the CDR3 is TGCGCCAGCAGCCAGACTAGCCTCCGGCACTACGAGCAGTACTTC.

This clone came up once. CDR3 protein: CASSPMALNYEQYF. CDR3 nucleotides: TGTGCCAGCAGCCCGATGGCACTTAACTACGAGCAGTACTTC. The rearrangement joins TRBV7-9 to TRBJ2-7; D gene uncertain. The CDR3 is 14 amino acids. Germline CDR1 and CDR2: SEHNR and FQNEAQ (reference sequence). The V and J ends lost 5 bases and 3 bases respectively, with 14 bases between them.

The chain uses TRBV2 and TRBJ2-1, with 7 nucleotides matching TRBD1. From germline, CDR1 is SNHLY and CDR2 FYNNEI. The CDR3 has 15 amino acids. After removal of 4 bases from V and 4 bases from J, the junction contained 7 bases not matched to a gene. The CDR3 spells CASSVGQAEYNEQFF. Here the CDR3 DNA reads TGTGCCAGCAGTGTCGGACAGGCAGAGTACAATGAGCAGTTCTTC.

This rearrangement joins TRBV10-3 to TRBJ2-2; no firm D call. CDR1 and CDR2 from the germline V gene are ENHRY and SYGVKD. V was cut by 0 bases and J by 7 bases, with 15 bases left in between. CDR3 length: 16 residues. CDR3 sequence: CAISESTWVPGGELFF. The CDR3 nucleotides are TGTGCCATCAGTGAGTCGACGTGGGTTCCGGGCGGGGAGCTGTTTTTT.

V usage is TRBV10-3 and J usage is TRBJ2-5, with a possible D match to TRBD1 (5 bases). The V end was cut by 6 bases, the J end by 1 base, with 9 bases between. In germline, CDR1 is ENHRY, CDR2 SYGVKD. CDR3 length equals 13 residues. CDR3 nucleotides: TGTGCCATCAGGACAGCCCCCCAAGAGACCCAGTACTTC. It codes for CAIRTAPQETQYF.

V and J are TRBV7-9 and TRBJ1-1, with TRBD1 matching over 10 bases. The CDR3 is 15 amino acids. In germline, CDR1 is SEHNR, CDR2 FQNEAQ (reference sequence). V dropped 5 bases and J dropped 4; count of bases not matched to a gene: 7. CDR3 nucleotides: TGTGCCAGCAGCCCGCCGGACAGGGGGACCACTGAAGCTTTCTTT. Residues: CASSPPDRGTTEAFF.

This clone was observed a few times. CDR3 nucleotide sequence: TGTGCCAGCAGTTGGGGACAGGGGTTCCAAGAGACCCAGTACTTC. Its translation is CASSWGQGFQETQYF. V usage is TRBV6-5 and J usage is TRBJ2-5, with 10 bases fitting TRBD1. J gave up 1 base and V 4 bases, and 3 bases lay outside the gene matches. This CDR3 contains 15 residues. Germline V gives CDR1 MNHEY, CDR2 SVGAGI.

The chain carries TRBV7-9 and TRBJ2-7, with 7 nucleotides matching TRBD2. The CDR3 sequence is 17 residues long. Germline CDR1 SEHNR, CDR2 FQNEAQ (reference sequence). V lost 3 bases and J lost 7; bases outside the gene matches: 18. The CDR3 coding sequence is TGTGCCAGCAGCTTGGGGGGACTAAGTGGGAGGTCTTCAGAGCAGTACTTC. Encoded protein: CASSLGGLSGRSSEQYF.

In its sample, this clone was seen once. The rearrangement links TRBV25-1 to TRBJ1-2; D is unclear. The CDR3 is 13 residues long. The V gene lost 1 base and the J gene lost 2 bases, with 5 bases spanning the gap. Germline V gene lookup returns CDR1 MGHDK and CDR2 SYGVNS. The CDR3 spells CASSELGNYGYTF. The CDR3 DNA sequence: TGTGCCAGCAGTGAATTAGGGAACTATGGCTACACCTTC.

Comment on this clone: The sample has other DNA sequences that encode this CDR3 too. The genes are TRBV27 and TRBJ2-7; 9 positions agree with TRBD1. Germline V lookup: CDR1 MNHEY, CDR2 SMNVEV (reference sequence). The V segment lost 5 bases and the J segment 2 bases; nucleotides outside the gene matches: 4. This CDR3 is 14 amino acids long. The DNA for the CDR3 is TGTGCCAGCAGTGGACAGGGGTCGGCCTACGAGCAGTACTTC. This sequence encodes CASSGQGSAYEQYF.

V is TRBV27 and J is TRBJ2-7; D gene uncertain. Trimming shortened V by 5 bases and J by 6 bases, and 17 bases separated the two germline ends. Per the germline V gene, CDR1 is MNHEY and CDR2 is SMNVEV (reference sequence). The CDR3 loop spans 14 amino acids. The CDR3 here is CASSTNPGLLEQYF. In DNA form, the CDR3 reads TGTGCCAGCAGTACGAACCCGGGTCTTCTCGAGCAGTACTTC.

The chain recombines TRBV4-2 with TRBJ2-7; D is unresolved. The CDR3 contains 13 residues. Germline values: CDR1 LGHNA, CDR2 YNFKEQ. Trimming pared 1 base from V and 7 bases from J, leaving 11 bases between. The CDR3 DNA reads TGTGCCAGCAGCCAAGCGACCTTTTGGGAGCAGTACTTC. Translation: CASSQATFWEQYF.

This chain joins TRBV4-1 and TRBJ2-5; D may match TRBD1 or TRBD2 (7 bases each). V lost 1 base and J 4 bases, leaving 13 bases between the germline ends. The CDR3 totals 15 residues. Germline assignment: CDR1 MGHRA and CDR2 YSYEKL. CDR3 protein: CASSQAPGGAETQYF. The CDR3 region has the DNA TGCGCCAGCAGCCAAGCCCCAGGGGGGGCAGAGACCCAGTACTTC.

In this sample, this clone turned up a few times. The chain employs TRBV5-1 and TRBJ2-5, with no clear D. V gave up 3 bases and J gave up 0 bases, with 12 bases separating them. The CDR3 is 15 residues long. The V gene's germline CDR1 is SGHRS and CDR2 YFSETQ. CDR3 sequence (DNA): TGCGCCAGCAGCTCCCTGACCGACAACCAAGAGACCCAGTACTTC. Translating it yields CASSSLTDNQETQYF. The full variable domain, completed using reference TRBV5-1 and TRBJ2-5, is KAGVTQTPRYLIKTRGQQVTLSCSPISGHRSVSWYQQTPGQGLQFLFEYFSETQRNKGNFPGRFSGRQFSNSRSEMNVSTLELGDSALYLCASSSLTDNQETQYFGPGTRLLVL.

This chain links TRBV7-3 with TRBJ2-1, with 11 bases aligning to TRBD2. This CDR3 comprises 15 residues. V gave up 5 bases and J gave up 6 bases; unmatched junction bases: 6. CDR1 SGHTA and CDR2 FQGTGA come from the germline V gene. CDR3 in DNA: TGTGCCAGCAGCATACCGGGACTAGCGGTCAATGAGCAGTTCTTC. This sequence encodes CASSIPGLAVNEQFF.

The chain couples TRBV5-6 to TRBJ1-1, with 9 bases that match TRBD1. J lost 3 bases, V lost 0 bases, and 0 bases had no gene match. From germline, CDR1 is SGHDT and CDR2 YYEEEE. The CDR3 consists of 14 residues. CDR3 region: CASSLGTGDTEAFF. In DNA, the CDR3 is TGTGCCAGCAGCTTGGGGACAGGGGACACTGAAGCTTTCTTT.

This rearrangement joins TRBV28 to TRBJ1-2; D remains unclear. V was clipped by 5 bases and J by 2 bases, with 3 bases between them. This CDR3 is 11 amino acids long. Germline values: CDR1 MDHEN, CDR2 SYDVKM. Here the CDR3 DNA reads TGTGCCAGCAGTGTGAACTATGGCTACACCTTC. Amino acid sequence: CASSVNYGYTF.

V usage is TRBV14 and J usage is TRBJ2-2; 10 bases fit TRBD2. Germline trimming cut 2 bases from V and 0 bases from J; bases unmatched to any gene: 6. Germline V CDR1 and CDR2: SGHDN, FVKESK. The CDR3 length is 18 residues. The CDR3 DNA reads TGTGCCAGCAGCCAAAGCCTGGGACTAGCGCCGAACACCGGGGAGCTGTTTTTT. This sequence encodes CASSQSLGLAPNTGELFF.

The gene calls are TRBV4-3 and TRBJ1-2; weak D call: TRBD1 (6 bases). Trimming cost V 4 bases and J 8 bases, with 17 bases left between them. The V gene's germline CDR1 is LGHNA and CDR2 YSLEER. The CDR3 is 14 amino acids. CDR3 DNA: TGCGCCAGCAGCCCCCGTTGGGGGCAAGGGGGCTACACCTTC. Its translation: CASSPRWGQGGYTF.

V is TRBV7-9 and J is TRBJ1-2, with TRBD1 identical over 7 bases. Per the germline V gene, CDR1 is SEHNR and CDR2 is FQNEAQ (reference sequence). Losses at the gene ends were 3 bases for V and 4 bases for J; bases not matched to a gene: 11. This CDR3 is built from 16 residues. The CDR3 DNA is TGTGCCAGCAGCTTTGGGACAGACCTATGGCCCTATGGCTACACCTTC. Translating gives CASSFGTDLWPYGYTF.

This chain joins TRBV21-1 and TRBJ1-1; TRBD1 reflects the table's D call only, with no check against the DNA. TRBV21-1 is a documented pseudogene. This CDR3 has 14 amino acids. The CDR3: CAAPLTVPNTEAFF. The CDR3 DNA reads as TGTGCCGCCCCTTTGACAGTGCCGAACACTGAAGCTTTCTTT.

This chain joins TRBV19 and TRBJ1-1, with unresolved D. There are 14 residues in the CDR3. V gave up 6 bases and J gave up 1 base, with 12 bases separating them. Germline V gene sequence: CDR1 LNHDA, CDR2 SQIVND (reference sequence). The CDR3 sequence is CASSPRAQNTEAFF. The CDR3 bases are TGTGCCAGTAGCCCCCGGGCCCAGAACACTGAAGCTTTCTTT.

This clone was observed a few times. The chain joins TRBV7-6 to TRBJ2-3; perhaps TRBD2 as D (5 bases). The germline CDR1 and CDR2 sequences are SGHVS and FNYEAQ. The V end lost 5 bases, the J end lost 9 bases, and 15 bases lay between the germline ends. This CDR3 contains 13 residues. CDR3 amino acids: CASSEGSERTQYF. The CDR3 region has the DNA TGTGCCAGCAGCGAGGGCTCGGAGCGGACGCAGTATTTT.

This clone appeared a few times. The chain uses TRBV7-6 and TRBJ2-1; D remains ambiguous. CDR1 SGHVS and CDR2 FNYEAQ come from the germline V gene. V was pared by 1 base and J by 4 bases, with 5 bases between. This CDR3 region has 13 residues. For the CDR3, the DNA is TGTGCCAGCAGCTTAGAACAGTACAATGAGCAGTTCTTC. Its protein product is CASSLEQYNEQFF.

The chain combines TRBV28 with TRBJ1-1; D is unresolved. The V gene's germline CDR1 is MDHEN and CDR2 SYDVKM. The V gene lost 3 bases and the J gene lost 0 bases, with 5 bases spanning the gap. The CDR3 loop spans 13 amino acids. The CDR3 bases are TGTGCCAGCAGTTTGGGTATGAACACTGAAGCTTTCTTT. It codes for CASSLGMNTEAFF.

The J gene is TRBJ2-2, the V gene TRBV19; 10 positions match TRBD1. V lost 5 bases to trimming and J lost 5 bases; unmatched junction nucleotides: 5. The germline gives CDR1 LNHDA, CDR2 SQIVND (reference sequence). The CDR3 loop spans 15 amino acids. CDR3 DNA sequence: TGTGCCAGTAGTCCCTGGGGACAGGGGACCGGGGAGCTGTTTTTT. This codes for CASSPWGQGTGELFF.

The V call is TRBV25-1, the J call TRBJ2-5; TRBD2 matches 7 bases. The CDR3 is made up of 14 amino acids. The V segment lost 5 bases and the J segment 2 bases; nucleotides outside the gene matches: 5. Looked up from germline, CDR1 is MGHDK and CDR2 is SYGVNS. Here the CDR3 reads CASSYSGTQETQYF. The CDR3 nucleotides are TGTGCCAGCAGTTACAGCGGGACTCAAGAGACCCAGTACTTC.